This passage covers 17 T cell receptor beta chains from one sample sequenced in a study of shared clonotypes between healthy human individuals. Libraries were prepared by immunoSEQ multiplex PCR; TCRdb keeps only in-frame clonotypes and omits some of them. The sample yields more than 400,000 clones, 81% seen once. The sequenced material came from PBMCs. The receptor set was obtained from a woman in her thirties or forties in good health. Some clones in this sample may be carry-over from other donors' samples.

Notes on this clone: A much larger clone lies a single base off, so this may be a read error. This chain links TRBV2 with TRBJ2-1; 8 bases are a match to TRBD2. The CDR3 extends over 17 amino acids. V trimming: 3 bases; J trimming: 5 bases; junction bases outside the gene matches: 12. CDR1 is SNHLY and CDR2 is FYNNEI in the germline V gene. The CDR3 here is CASSEGGAGVPDNEQFF. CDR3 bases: TGTGCCAGCAGTGAGGGGGGAGCGGGAGTGCCGGACAATGAGCAGTTCTTC.

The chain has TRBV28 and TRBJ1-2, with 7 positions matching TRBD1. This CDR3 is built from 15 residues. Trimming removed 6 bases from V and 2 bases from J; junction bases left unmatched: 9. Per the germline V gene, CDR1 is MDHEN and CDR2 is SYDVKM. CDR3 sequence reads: CASSMLNRGNYGYTF. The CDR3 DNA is TGTGCCAGCAGCATGTTAAACAGGGGAAACTATGGCTACACCTTC.

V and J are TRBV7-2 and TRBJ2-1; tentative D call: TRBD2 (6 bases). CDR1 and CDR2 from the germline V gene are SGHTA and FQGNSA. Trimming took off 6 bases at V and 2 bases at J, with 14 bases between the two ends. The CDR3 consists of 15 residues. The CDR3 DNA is TGTGCCAGCAGAGAGGGGCGGGGTGCCTACAATGAGCAGTTCTTC. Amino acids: CASREGRGAYNEQFF.

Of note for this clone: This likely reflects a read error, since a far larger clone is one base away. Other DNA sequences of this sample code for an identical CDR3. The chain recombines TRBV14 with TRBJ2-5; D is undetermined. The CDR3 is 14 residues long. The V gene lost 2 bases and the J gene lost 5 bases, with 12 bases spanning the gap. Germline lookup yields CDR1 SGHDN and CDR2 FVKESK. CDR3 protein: CASSQPALRETQYF. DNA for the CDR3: TGTGCCAGCAGCCAACCAGCCCTTCGTGAGACCCAGTACTTC.

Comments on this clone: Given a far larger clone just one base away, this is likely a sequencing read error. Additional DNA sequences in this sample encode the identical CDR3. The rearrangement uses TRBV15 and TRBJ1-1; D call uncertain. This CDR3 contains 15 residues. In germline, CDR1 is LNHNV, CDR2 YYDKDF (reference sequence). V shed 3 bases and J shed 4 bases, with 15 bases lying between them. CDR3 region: CATSRDQRGFTEAFF. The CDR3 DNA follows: TGTGCCACCAGCAGGGATCAAAGAGGGTTCACTGAAGCTTTCTTT.

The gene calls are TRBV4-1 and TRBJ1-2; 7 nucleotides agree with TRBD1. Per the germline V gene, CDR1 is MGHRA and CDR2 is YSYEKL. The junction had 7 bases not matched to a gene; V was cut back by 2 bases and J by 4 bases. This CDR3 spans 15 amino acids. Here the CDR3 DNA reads TGCGCCAGCAGCCAACCGGGACAGCGGACCTATGGCTACACCTTC. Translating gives CASSQPGQRTYGYTF.

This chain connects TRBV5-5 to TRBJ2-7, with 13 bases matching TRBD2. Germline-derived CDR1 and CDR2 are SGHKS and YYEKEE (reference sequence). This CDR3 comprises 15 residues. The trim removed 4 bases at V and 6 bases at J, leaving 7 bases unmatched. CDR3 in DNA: TGTGCCAGCAGCCCAGGACTAGCGGGAGTTAGCGAGCAGTACTTC. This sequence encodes CASSPGLAGVSEQYF.

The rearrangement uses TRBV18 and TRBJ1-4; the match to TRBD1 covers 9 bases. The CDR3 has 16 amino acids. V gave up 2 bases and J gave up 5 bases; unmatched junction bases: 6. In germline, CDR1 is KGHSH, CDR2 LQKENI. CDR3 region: CASSPVSGTGNEKLFF. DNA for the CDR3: TGTGCCAGCTCACCAGTTTCCGGGACAGGGAATGAAAAACTGTTTTTT.

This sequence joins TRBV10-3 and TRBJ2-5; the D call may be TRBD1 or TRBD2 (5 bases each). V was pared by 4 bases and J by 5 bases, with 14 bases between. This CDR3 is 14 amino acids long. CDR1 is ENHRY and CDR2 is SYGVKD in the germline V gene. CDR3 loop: CAISGLRGRETQYF. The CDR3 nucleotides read TGTGCCATCAGTGGTTTGAGGGGTCGCGAGACCCAGTACTTC.

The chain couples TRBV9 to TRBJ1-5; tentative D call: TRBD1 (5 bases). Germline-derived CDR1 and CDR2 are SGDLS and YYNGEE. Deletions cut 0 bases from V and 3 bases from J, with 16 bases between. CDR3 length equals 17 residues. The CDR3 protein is CASSVGMGGRDNQPQHF. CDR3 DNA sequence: TGTGCCAGCAGCGTAGGGATGGGCGGCAGGGACAATCAGCCCCAGCATTTT.

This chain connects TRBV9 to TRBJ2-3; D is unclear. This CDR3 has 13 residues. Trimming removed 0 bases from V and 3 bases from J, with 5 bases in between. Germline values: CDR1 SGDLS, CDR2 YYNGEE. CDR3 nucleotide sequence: TGTGCCAGCAGCGTAGGGTGGACAGATACGCAGTATTTT. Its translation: CASSVGWTDTQYF.

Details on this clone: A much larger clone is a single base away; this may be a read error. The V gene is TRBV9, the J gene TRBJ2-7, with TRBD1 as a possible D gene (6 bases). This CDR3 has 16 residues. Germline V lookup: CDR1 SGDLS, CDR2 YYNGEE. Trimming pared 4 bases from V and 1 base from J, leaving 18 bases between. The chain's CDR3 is CASSPELGHFSYEQYF. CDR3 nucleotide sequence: TGTGCCAGCAGCCCAGAGCTGGGACATTTTTCCTACGAGCAGTACTTC.

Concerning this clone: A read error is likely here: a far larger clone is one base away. The CDR3 nucleotides read TGCAACGCTGCGGGAGTCCTGGCCTACGAGCAGTACTTC. It yields the protein CNAAGVLAYEQYF. V is TRBV29-1 and J is TRBJ2-7; 7 bases agree with TRBD2. The V gene's germline CDR1 is SQVTM and CDR2 ANQGSEA. The CDR3 has 13 amino acids.

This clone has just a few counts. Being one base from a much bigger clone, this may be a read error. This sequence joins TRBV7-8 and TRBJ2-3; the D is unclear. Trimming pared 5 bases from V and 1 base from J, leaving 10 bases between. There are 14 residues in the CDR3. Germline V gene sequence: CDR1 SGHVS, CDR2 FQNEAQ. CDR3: CASSVWIGTDTQYF. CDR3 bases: TGTGCCAGCAGCGTCTGGATTGGCACAGATACGCAGTATTTT.

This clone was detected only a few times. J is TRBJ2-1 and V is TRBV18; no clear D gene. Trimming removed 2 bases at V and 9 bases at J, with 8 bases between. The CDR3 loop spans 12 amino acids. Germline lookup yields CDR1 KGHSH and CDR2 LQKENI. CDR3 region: CASSPISGEQFF. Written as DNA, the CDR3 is TGTGCCAGCTCACCAATCTCTGGTGAGCAGTTCTTC.

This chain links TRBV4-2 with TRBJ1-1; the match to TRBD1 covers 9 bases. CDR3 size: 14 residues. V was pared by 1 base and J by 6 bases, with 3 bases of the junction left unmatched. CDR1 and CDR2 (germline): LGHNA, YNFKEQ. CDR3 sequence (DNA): TGTGCCAGCAGCCAAGTCGGGACAGGGCCTGAAGCTTTCTTT. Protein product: CASSQVGTGPEAFF.

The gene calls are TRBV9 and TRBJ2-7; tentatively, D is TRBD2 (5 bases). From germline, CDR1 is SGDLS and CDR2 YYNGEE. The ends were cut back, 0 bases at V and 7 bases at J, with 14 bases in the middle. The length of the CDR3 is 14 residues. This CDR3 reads CASSVAGIPSEQYF. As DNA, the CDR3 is TGTGCCAGCAGCGTAGCGGGGATCCCCAGTGAGCAGTACTTC.